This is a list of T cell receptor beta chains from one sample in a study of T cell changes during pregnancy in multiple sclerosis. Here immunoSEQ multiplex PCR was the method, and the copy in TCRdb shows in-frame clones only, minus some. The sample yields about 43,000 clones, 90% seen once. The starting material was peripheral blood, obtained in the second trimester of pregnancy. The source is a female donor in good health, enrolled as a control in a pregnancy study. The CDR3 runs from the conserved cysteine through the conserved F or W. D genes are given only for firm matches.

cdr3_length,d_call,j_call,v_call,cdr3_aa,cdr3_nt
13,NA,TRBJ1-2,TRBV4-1,CASSPEVGYGYTF,TGCGCCAGCAGCCCTGAGGTGGGCTATGGCTACACCTTC
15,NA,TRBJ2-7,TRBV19,CASSNIRDTPYEQYF,TGTGCCAGTAGTAATATTCGGGACACCCCCTACGAGCAGTACTTC
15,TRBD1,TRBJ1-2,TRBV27,CASSPRDRGRRGYTF,TGTGCCAGCAGTCCAAGGGACAGGGGGCGCCGGGGCTACACCTTC
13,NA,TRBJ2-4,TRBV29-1,CSVAGGAKNIQYF,TGCAGCGTTGCCGGCGGAGCCAAAAACATTCAGTACTTC
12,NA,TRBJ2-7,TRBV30,CAWRDGMAWQYF,TGTGCCTGGAGAGACGGGATGGCGTGGCAGTACTTC
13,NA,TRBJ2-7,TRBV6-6,CASRGAMVGEQYF,TGTGCCAGCAGGGGGGCCATGGTGGGGGAGCAGTACTTC
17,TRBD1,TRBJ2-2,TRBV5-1,CASSLAPGTGGSGELFF,TGCGCCAGCAGCTTGGCCCCCGGGACAGGGGGCTCCGGGGAGCTGTTTTTT
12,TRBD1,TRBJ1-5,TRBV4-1,CASRGTAGPQHF,TGCGCCAGCCGAGGGACAGCCGGGCCCCAGCATTTT
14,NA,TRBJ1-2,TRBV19,CASTDPWTAGGYTF,TGTGCCAGTACCGATCCGTGGACAGCTGGGGGCTACACCTTC
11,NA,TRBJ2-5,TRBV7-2,CASSRQETQYF,TGTGCCAGCAGCAGACAGGAGACCCAGTACTTC
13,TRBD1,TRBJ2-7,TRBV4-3,CASSQTGGYEQYF,TGCGCCAGCAGCCAGACAGGGGGCTACGAGCAGTACTTC
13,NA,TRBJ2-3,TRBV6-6,CASRTGNTDTQYF,TGTGCCAGCAGGACCGGGAACACAGATACGCAGTATTTT
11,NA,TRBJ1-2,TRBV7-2,CAVVPGDGYTF,TGTGCCGTTGTCCCCGGGGATGGCTACACCTTC
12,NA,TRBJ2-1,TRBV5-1,CASSSGTEREFF,TGCGCCAGCAGCTCCGGGACAGAGCGGGAGTTCTTC
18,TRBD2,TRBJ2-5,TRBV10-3,CASTGSGTGLAGVETQYF,TGTGCCAGCACGGGGTCTGGCACGGGACTAGCGGGAGTAGAGACCCAGTACTTC